The T cell receptor (beta chain) described here comes from a study of blood T cells in healthy people across ages. Germline V CDR1 and CDR2: LGHDT, YNNKEL (reference sequence). This CDR3 spans 16 amino acids. The V and J ends lost 4 bases and 1 base respectively, with 13 bases between them. Alongside a J-beta primer mix, a sample-barcoded 5' primer served in a second PCR lasting roughly 7 to 11 cycles. TCRdb ran MiXCR on the 5' RACE reads and lists one entry per CDR3 protein. The sample has more than 900,000 distinct CDR3 sequences; 25% to 30% are singletons. Another study also made use of these data, one on T cells of mothers and their children. This second study says: Whether pairs are related or unrelated, thymic selection shapes their TCR recombination output in much the same way.

This TCR was sampled from a woman aged 40 to 50 in good health. The chain recombines TRBV3-1 with TRBJ1-4, with a tentative D call TRBD1 (5 bases). Source material: blood. The CDR3 loop is CASSRETGGTNEKLFF. Here the CDR3 DNA reads TGTGCCAGCAGCCGCGAAACCGGGGGAACTAATGAAAAACTGTTTTTT.